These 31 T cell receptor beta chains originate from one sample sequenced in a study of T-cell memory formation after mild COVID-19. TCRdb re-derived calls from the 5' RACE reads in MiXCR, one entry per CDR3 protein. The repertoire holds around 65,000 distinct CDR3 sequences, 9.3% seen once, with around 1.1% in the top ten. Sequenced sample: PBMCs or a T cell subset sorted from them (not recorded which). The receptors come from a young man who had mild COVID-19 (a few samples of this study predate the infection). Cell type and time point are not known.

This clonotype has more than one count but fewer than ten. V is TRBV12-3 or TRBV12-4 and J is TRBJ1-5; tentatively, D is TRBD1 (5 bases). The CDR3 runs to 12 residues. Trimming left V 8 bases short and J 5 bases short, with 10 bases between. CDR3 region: CASAGGYQPQHF. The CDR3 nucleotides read TGTGCCAGCGCGGGGGGATATCAGCCCCAGCATTTT.

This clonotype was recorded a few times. CDR3 coding DNA: TGTGCCACCAGCCCCCAGGACCAGCCCCAGCATTTT. It yields the protein CATSPQDQPQHF. The chain carries TRBV15 and TRBJ1-5; D remains unclear. Trimming removed 5 bases at V and 7 bases at J, with 9 bases between. The CDR3 contains 12 residues. Germline values: CDR1 LNHNV, CDR2 YYDKDF (reference sequence).

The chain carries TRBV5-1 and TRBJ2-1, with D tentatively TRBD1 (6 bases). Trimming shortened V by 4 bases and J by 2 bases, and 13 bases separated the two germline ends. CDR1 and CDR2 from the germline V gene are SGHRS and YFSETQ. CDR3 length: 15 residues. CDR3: CASSGGQLPYNEQFF. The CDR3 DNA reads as TGCGCCAGCAGCGGTGGACAGTTGCCCTACAATGAGCAGTTCTTC.

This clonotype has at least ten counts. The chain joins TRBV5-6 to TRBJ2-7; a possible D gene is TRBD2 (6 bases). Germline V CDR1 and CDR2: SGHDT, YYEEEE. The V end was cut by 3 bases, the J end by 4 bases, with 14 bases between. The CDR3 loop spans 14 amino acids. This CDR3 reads CASSSYRGTYEQYF. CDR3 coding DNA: TGTGCCAGCAGCTCCTACCGCGGGACTTACGAGCAGTACTTC.

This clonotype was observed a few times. The CDR3 loop is CSAKGQGSPYEQYV. The CDR3 DNA is TGCAGTGCAAAAGGACAGGGATCCCCTTACGAGCAGTACGTC. The chain combines TRBV20-1 with TRBJ2-7; the match to TRBD1 covers 8 bases. The CDR3 covers 14 residues. CDR1 DFQATT and CDR2 SNEGSKA come from the germline V gene (reference sequence). The junction had 11 bases not matched to a gene; V was cut back by 6 bases and J by 4 bases.

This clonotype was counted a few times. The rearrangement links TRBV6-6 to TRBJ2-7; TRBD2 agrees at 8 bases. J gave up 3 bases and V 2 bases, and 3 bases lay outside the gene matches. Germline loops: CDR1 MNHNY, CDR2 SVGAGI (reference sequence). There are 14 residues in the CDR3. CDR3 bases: TGTGCCAGCAGTTACGAGGCGGGGGGCTACGAGCAGTACTTC. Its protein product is CASSYEAGGYEQYF.

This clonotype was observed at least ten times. CDR3 sequence (DNA): TGTGCCAGCCGGGGGGACTCCTACAATGAGCAGTTCTTC. Translating gives CASRGDSYNEQFF. The chain combines TRBV7-9 with TRBJ2-1; 7 bases match TRBD2. The V gene end was trimmed by 8 bases and the J gene end by 0 bases; junction bases not matched to a gene: 1. The CDR3 has 13 amino acids. Germline CDR1 and CDR2: SEHNR and FQNEAQ (reference sequence).

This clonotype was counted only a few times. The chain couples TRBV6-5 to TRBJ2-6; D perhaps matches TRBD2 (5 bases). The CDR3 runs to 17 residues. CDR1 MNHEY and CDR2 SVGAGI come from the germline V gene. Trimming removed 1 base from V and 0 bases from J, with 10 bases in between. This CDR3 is CASSYFAAGSGANVLTF. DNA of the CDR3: TGTGCCAGCAGTTACTTTGCCGCGGGCTCTGGGGCCAACGTCCTGACTTTC.

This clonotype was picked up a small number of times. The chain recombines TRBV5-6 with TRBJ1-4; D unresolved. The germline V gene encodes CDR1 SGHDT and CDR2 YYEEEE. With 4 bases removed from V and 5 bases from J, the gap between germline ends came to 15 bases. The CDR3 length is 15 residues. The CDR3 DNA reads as TGTGCCAGCAGCATCCTACAGCCACAGAATGAAAAACTGTTTTTT. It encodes CASSILQPQNEKLFF. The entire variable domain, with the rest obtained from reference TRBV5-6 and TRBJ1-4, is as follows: DAGVTQSPTHLIKTRGQQVTLRCSPKSGHDTVSWYQQALGQGPQFIFQYYEEEERQRGNFPDRFSGHQFPNYSSELNVNALLLGDSALYLCASSILQPQNEKLFFGSGTQLSVL.

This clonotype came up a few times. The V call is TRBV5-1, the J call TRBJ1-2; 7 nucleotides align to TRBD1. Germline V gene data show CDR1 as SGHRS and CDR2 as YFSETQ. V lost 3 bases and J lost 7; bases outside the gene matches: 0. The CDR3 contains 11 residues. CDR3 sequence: CASSYRGGYTF. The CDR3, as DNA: TGCGCCAGCAGCTACAGGGGTGGCTACACCTTC.

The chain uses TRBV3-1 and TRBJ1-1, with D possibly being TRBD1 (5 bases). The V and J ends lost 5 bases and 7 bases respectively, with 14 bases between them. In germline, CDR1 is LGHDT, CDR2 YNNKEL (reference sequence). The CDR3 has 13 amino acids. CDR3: CASSFSGGVEAFF. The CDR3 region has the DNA TGTGCCAGCAGCTTCTCCGGGGGGGTTGAAGCTTTCTTT.

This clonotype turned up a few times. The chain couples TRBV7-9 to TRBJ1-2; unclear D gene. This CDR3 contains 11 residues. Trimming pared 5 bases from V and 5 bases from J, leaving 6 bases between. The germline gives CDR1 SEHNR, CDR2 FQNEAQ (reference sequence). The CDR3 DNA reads TGTGCCAGCAGCGATCAATATGGCTACACCTTC. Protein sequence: CASSDQYGYTF. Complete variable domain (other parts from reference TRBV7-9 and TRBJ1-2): DTGVSQNPRHKITKRGQNVTFRCDPISEHNRLYWYRQTLGQGPEFLTYFQNEAQLEKSRLLSDRFSAERPKGSFSTLEIQRTEQGDSAMYLCASSDQYGYTFGSGTRLTVV.

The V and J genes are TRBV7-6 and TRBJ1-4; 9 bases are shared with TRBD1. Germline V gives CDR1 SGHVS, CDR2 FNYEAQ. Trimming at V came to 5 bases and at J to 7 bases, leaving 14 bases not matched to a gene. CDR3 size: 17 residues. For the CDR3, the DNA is TGTGCCAGCAGCCCGTCCCGGGACAGGGAAGAAGGTGAAAAACTGTTTTTT. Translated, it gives CASSPSRDREEGEKLFF. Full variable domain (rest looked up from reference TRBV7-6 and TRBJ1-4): GAGVSQSPRYKVTKRGQDVALRCDPISGHVSLYWYRQALGQGPEFLTYFNYEAQQDKSGLPNDRFSAERPEGSISTLTIQRTEQRDSAMYRCASSPSRDREEGEKLFFGSGTQLSVL.

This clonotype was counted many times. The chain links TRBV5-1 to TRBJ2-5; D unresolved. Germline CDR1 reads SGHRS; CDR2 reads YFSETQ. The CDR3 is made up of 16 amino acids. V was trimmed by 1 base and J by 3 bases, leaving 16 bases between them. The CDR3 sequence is CASSLLPLGQKETQYF. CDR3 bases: TGCGCCAGCAGCTTGCTGCCCCTTGGGCAGAAAGAGACCCAGTACTTC.

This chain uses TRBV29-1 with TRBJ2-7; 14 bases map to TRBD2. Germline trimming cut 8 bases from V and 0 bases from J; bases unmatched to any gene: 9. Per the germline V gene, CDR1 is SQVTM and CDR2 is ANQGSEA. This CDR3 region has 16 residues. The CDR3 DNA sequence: TGCAGCTTTAGCGGGACTAGCGGGGGTCGCTCCTACGAGCAGTACTTC. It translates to CSFSGTSGGRSYEQYF.

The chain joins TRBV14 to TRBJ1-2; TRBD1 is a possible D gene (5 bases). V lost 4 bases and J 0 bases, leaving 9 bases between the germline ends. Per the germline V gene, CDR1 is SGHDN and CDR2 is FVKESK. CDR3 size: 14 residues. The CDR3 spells CASSRGTANYGYTF. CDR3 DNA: TGTGCCAGCAGCCGCGGGACGGCTAACTATGGCTACACCTTC. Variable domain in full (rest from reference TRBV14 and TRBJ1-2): EAGVTQFPSHSVIEKGQTVTLRCDPISGHDNLYWYRRVMGKEIKFLLHFVKESKQDESGMPNNRFLAERTGGTYSTLKVQPAELEDSGVYFCASSRGTANYGYTFGSGTRLTVV.

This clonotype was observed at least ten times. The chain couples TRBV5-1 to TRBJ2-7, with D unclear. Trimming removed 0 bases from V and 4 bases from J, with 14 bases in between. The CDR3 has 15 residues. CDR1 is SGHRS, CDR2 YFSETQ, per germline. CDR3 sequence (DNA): TGCGCCAGCAGCTTGGCTGGGGAACTCCATTACGAGCAGTACTTC. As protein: CASSLAGELHYEQYF.

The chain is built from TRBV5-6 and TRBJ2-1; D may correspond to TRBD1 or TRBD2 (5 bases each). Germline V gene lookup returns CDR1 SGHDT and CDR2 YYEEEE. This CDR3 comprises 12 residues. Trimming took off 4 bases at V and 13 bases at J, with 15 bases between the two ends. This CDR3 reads CASSRPEGLQFF. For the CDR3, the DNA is TGTGCCAGCAGCCGGCCCGAGGGGCTACAGTTCTTC.

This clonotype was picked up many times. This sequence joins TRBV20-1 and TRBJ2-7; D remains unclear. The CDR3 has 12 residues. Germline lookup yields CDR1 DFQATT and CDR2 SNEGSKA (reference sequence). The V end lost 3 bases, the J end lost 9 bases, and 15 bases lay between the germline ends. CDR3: CSASGDPFGQYF. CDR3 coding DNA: TGCAGTGCTAGTGGGGATCCTTTTGGGCAGTACTTC.

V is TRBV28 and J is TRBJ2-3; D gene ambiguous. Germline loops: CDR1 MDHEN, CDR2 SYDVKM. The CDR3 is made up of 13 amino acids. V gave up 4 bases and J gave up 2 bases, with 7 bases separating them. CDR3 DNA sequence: TGTGCCAGCAGTTCCGGAACCACAGATACGCAGTATTTT. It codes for CASSSGTTDTQYF.

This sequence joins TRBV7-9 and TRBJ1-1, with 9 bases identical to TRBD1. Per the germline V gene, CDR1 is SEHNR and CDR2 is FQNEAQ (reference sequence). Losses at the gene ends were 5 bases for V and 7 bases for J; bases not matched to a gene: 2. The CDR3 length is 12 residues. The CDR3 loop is CASSRQGVEAFF. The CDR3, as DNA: TGTGCCAGCAGCCGACAGGGGGTTGAAGCTTTCTTT.

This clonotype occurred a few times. Written as DNA, the CDR3 is TGCGCCAGCAGCAATCAGGGGAACACTGAAGCTTTCTTT. Protein product: CASSNQGNTEAFF. The V gene is TRBV5-1, the J gene TRBJ1-1; TRBD1 might be the D (5 bases). With 4 bases removed from V and 1 base from J, the gap between germline ends came to 8 bases. Germline loops: CDR1 SGHRS, CDR2 YFSETQ. There are 13 residues in the CDR3.

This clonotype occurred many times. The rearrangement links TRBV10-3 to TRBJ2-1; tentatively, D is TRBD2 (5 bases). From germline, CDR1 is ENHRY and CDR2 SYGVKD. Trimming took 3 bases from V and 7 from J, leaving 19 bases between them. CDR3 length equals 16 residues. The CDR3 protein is CAISDVSGKVGNEQFF. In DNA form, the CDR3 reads TGTGCCATCAGTGATGTGTCCGGGAAGGTGGGGAATGAGCAGTTCTTC.

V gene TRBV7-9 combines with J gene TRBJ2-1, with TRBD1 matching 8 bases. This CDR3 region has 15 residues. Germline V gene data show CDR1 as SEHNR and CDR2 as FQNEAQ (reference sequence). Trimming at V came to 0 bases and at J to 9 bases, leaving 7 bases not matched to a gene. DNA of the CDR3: TGTGCCAGCAGCTTAGCCTTCAGGGGGCGAGGTGAGCAGTTCTTC. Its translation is CASSLAFRGRGEQFF. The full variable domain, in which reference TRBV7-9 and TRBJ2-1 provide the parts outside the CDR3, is DTGVSQNPRHKITKRGQNVTFRCDPISEHNRLYWYRQTLGQGPEFLTYFQNEAQLEKSRLLSDRFSAERPKGSFSTLEIQRTEQGDSAMYLCASSLAFRGRGEQFFGPGTRLTVL.

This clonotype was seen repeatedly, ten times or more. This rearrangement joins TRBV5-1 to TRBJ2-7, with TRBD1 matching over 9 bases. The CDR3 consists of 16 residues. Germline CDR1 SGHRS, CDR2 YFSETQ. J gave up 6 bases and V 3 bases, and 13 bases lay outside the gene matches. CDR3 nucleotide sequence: TGCGCCAGCAGCTCCCACGCCGGGACAGGGATTGGCGAGCAGTACTTC. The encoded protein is CASSSHAGTGIGEQYF.

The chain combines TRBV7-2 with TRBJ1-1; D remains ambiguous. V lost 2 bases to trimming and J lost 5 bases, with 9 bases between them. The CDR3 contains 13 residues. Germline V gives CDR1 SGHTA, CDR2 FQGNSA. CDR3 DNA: TGTGCCAGCAGCTTAACCGAGGGAACTGAAGCTTTCTTT. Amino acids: CASSLTEGTEAFF.

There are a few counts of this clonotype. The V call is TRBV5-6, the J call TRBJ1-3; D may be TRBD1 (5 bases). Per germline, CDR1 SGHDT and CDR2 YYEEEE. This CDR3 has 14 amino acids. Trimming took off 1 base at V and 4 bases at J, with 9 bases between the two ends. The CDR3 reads CASSLKGVGNTIYF. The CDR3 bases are TGTGCCAGCAGCTTGAAAGGGGTCGGAAACACCATATATTTT.

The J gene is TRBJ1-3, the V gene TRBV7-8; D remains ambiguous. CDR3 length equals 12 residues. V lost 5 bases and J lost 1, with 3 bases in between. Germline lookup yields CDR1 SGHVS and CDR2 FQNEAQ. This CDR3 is CASSPSGNTIYF. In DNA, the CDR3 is TGTGCCAGCAGCCCTTCTGGAAACACCATATATTTT.

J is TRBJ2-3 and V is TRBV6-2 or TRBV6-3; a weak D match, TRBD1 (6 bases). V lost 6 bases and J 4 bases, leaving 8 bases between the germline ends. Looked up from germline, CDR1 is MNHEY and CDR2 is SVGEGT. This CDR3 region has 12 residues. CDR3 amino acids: CASRNRADTQYF. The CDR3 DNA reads TGTGCCAGCAGAAACAGGGCAGATACGCAGTATTTT.

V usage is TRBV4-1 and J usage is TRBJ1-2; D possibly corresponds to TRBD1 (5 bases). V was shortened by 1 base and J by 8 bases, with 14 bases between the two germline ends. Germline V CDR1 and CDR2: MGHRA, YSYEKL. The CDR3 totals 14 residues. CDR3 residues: CASSQVSGLGGYTF. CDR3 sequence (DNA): TGCGCCAGCAGCCAAGTTTCAGGGCTGGGCGGCTACACCTTC.

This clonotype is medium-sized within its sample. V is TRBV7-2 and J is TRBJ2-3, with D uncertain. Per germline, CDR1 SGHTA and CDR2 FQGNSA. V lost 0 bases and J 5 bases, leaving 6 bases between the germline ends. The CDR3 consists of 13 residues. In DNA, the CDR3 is TGTGCCAGCAGCTTAGCTAGCTTAGATACGCAGTATTTT. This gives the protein CASSLASLDTQYF.